This paragraph covers one TCR beta chain sequence. The antigen it recognizes is unknown. No much larger clonotype is one base removed from it; base qualities were not supplied. This entry belongs to a study of blood T cell repertoires in COVID-19 (dated by TCRdb to the early 2020s). Concerning the study at large: Collaborator samples came from the United States, Italy and Spain and covered acute and convalescent phases of COVID-19. The material from the prospective study consisted of cDNA or gDNA derived from T cells, B-cell-depleted T cells, or PBMCs. Subjects who had been exposed to COVID-19, were actively infected with it, or had recovered from it provided the deeply sampled blood TCRbeta repertoires that made up the dataset. The repertoires were made available in a free public database intended to serve as a resource for research on the immune response to SARS-CoV-2. Samples were obtained from the ongoing ImmuneRACE study (first 160 participants) and from roughly 1,300 subjects provided by 6 global collaborators. Sample metadata almost always included a de-identified subject ID, COVID-19 status, age in years and sex. Where available, HLA class I and class II types were obtained from metadata supplied by the sample provider rather than from assay-based typing.

In Seattle, one collaborating source enrolled patients while the infection was active and tracked those patients longitudinally over the course of disease. The collaborating institutions used their own protocols to collect whole blood in K2EDTA tubes. Collaborator samples were shipped for TCRbeta analysis as frozen whole blood, isolated PBMCs, or DNA extracted from either sample type. Taken from the germline V gene, the CDR1 and CDR2 loops are SGHTS and YDEGEE. Germline trimming amounts to 1 base on V and 2 bases on J, with 5 as the count of junction bases outside the gene matches. There are 15 amino acids in the CDR3, from cysteine to valine inclusive. Only the CDR3 portion is preserved as DNA: 45 bases, with reading frame beginning at the first base. Results and caveats for the whole study, not just this receptor: The amount of clinical and demographic metadata varied by source and participant and was provided uncurated.

TCRbeta CDR3 regions were amplified from genomic DNA by means of the immunoSEQ Assay, a bias-controlled multiplex PCR. Turning to the authors' computational methods: The number of nucleated cells in each sample was estimated by amplification of reference gene primers within the assay. To quantify the absolute abundance of each unique TCRbeta CDR3 rearrangement, sequence reads were collapsed and filtered. For each sample, productive Simpson clonality was calculated as the square root of Simpson's diversity index across productive rearrangements. TCRdb provides this immuneACCESS table in a form limited to in-frame rearrangements. Some clones are lacking; in checked studies, under half of them reflect an unresolved V gene, and why the rest are absent is not known. V and J calls and clone size are as listed in that table; D and trimming were resolved from the DNA. A total of 200,000 to 250,000 clones appear in this sample, approximately 90% of them only once. The ten largest clones represent around 9.6% of the sample.

The rearrangement joined TRBV5-8 to TRBJ2-7; 8 central nucleotides agree with TRBD2. The clonotype comes from a woman aged 45-65 years with COVID-19, enrolled during active disease. Sequenced sample: peripheral blood. The sequence in DNA is TGTGCCAGCAGCTTGTACGGGGGGGTGCCCTACGAGCAGTACGTC. This gives the protein CASSLYGGVPYEQYV.